This T cell receptor (beta chain) was captured in a study of CD8+ T cells in alopecia areata. On the study more broadly: Treated patients swallowed 5 to 10 mg of oral tofacitinib twice daily.

This CDR3 is built from 13 residues. Germline assignment: CDR1 SQVTM and CDR2 ANQGSEA. V lost 3 bases to trimming and J lost 6 bases, with 13 bases between them. TCR sequencing used cDNA made by reverse transcription of extracted RNA. Generated by immunoSEQ multiplex PCR, the TCRdb table keeps only in-frame clones and is missing some. This sample yields about 250,000 clones, of which under 70% are seen a single time; around 1.2% belongs to the top ten. This chain joins TRBV29-1 and TRBJ2-3; no firm D call. The sequence came from a human donor with alopecia areata. Specimen: CD4+ T cells sorted from blood, collected at week 0. The CDR3 nucleotides are TGCAGCGTTGAGTCCACCCCCCCCGATACGCAGTATTTT. Encoded protein: CSVESTPPDTQYF.